The 21 T cell receptor beta chains reported below all come from one sample, sequenced in a study of CD4+ T cells in melanoma (dated by TCRdb to between 2021 and 2022). Libraries came from the immunoSEQ multiplex PCR assay. The table was pulled from immuneACCESS by TCRdb, which kept in-frame rearrangements only. Such tables lose some clones; where checked, under half of the loss comes from unresolved V genes, and the rest has no known cause. The sample table contains roughly 110,000 clones; only one count was recorded for roughly 90% of them. The ten largest make up around 3.3% of the sample. Material for sequencing was peripheral blood. These receptors all stem from a human donor with melanoma.

The chain joins TRBV27 to TRBJ2-5; the match to TRBD1 covers 9 bases. This CDR3 has 16 residues. CDR1 and CDR2 from the germline V gene are MNHEY and SMNVEV (reference sequence). V trimming: 5 bases; J trimming: 7 bases; junction bases outside the gene matches: 14. The CDR3 loop is CASSTLTGTGLGTQYF. CDR3 sequence (DNA): TGTGCCAGCAGTACACTAACCGGGACAGGGCTGGGGACCCAGTACTTC.

The chain links TRBV4-2 to TRBJ2-6; no firm D call. Trimming removed 0 bases at V and 0 bases at J, with 6 bases between. Germline V gene sequence: CDR1 LGHNA, CDR2 YNFKEQ. The CDR3 contains 16 residues. The CDR3 bases are TGTGCCAGCAGCCAAGATCCTAACTCTGGGGCCAACGTCCTGACTTTC. The encoded protein is CASSQDPNSGANVLTF.

The rearrangement uses TRBV7-2 and TRBJ2-1; D ambiguous. Trimming pared 2 bases from V and 10 bases from J, leaving 9 bases between. This CDR3 region has 12 residues. Germline values: CDR1 SGHTA, CDR2 FQGNSA. This CDR3 reads CASSLSQFEQFF. CDR3 in DNA: TGTGCCAGCAGCTTATCCCAATTCGAGCAGTTCTTC.

The V and J genes are TRBV5-1 and TRBJ2-7; 9 nucleotides align to TRBD2. There are 17 residues in the CDR3. Germline V gives CDR1 SGHRS, CDR2 YFSETQ. With V trimmed by 1 base and J by 0 bases, 8 bases remained unmatched. The DNA of the CDR3 is TGCGCCAGCAGCTTGCCAGAACTAGCGGGTAGCTCCTACGAGCAGTACTTC. Translating it yields CASSLPELAGSSYEQYF. The full variable domain, in which reference TRBV5-1 and TRBJ2-7 provide the parts outside the CDR3, is KAGVTQTPRYLIKTRGQQVTLSCSPISGHRSVSWYQQTPGQGLQFLFEYFSETQRNKGNFPGRFSGRQFSNSRSEMNVSTLELGDSALYLCASSLPELAGSSYEQYFGPGTRLTVT.

This clone was detected only once. The chain links TRBV7-9 to TRBJ2-7; D is ambiguous. The CDR3 spans 13 residues. Deletions cut 1 base from V and 3 bases from J, with 7 bases between. The germline V gene has CDR1 SEHNR and CDR2 FQNEAQ (reference sequence). Here the CDR3 reads CASSLGPRYEQYF. CDR3 nucleotides: TGTGCCAGCAGCTTAGGACCGCGCTACGAGCAGTACTTC.

This clone was counted between two and nine times. The chain links TRBV6-4 to TRBJ2-6; D ambiguous. With 5 bases removed from V and 0 bases from J, the gap between germline ends came to 8 bases. The CDR3 is 15 residues long. CDR1 is MRHNA and CDR2 is SNTAGT in the germline V gene. The CDR3 protein is CASSLTHSGANVLTF. The CDR3 nucleotides are TGTGCCAGCAGTTTAACCCACTCTGGGGCCAACGTCCTGACTTTC.

The chain is built from TRBV6-1 and TRBJ2-7; D is perhaps TRBD2 (6 bases). This CDR3 contains 16 residues. V was trimmed by 4 bases and J by 2 bases, leaving 18 bases between them. Germline V lookup: CDR1 MNHNS, CDR2 SASEGT. CDR3 amino acids: CASSVNSGRRPYEQYF. In DNA, the CDR3 is TGTGCCAGCAGTGTGAACAGCGGGCGAAGGCCCTACGAGCAGTACTTC.

This CDR3 is CASSPMVAANTGELFF. The CDR3 DNA reads as TGTGCCAGCTCACCAATGGTGGCAGCGAACACCGGGGAGCTGTTTTTT. The chain is built from TRBV18 and TRBJ2-2; D call uncertain. From germline, CDR1 is KGHSH and CDR2 LQKENI. The CDR3 sequence is 16 residues long. V was clipped by 2 bases and J by 0 bases, with 10 bases between them.

The CDR3 nucleotides are TGTGCCAGCAGTTCCGGGCCGACGGGCAATCAGCCCCAGCATTTT. It codes for CASSSGPTGNQPQHF. The chain joins TRBV27 to TRBJ1-5; D remains ambiguous. The germline V gene encodes CDR1 MNHEY and CDR2 SMNVEV (reference sequence). The V and J ends lost 4 bases and 2 bases respectively, with 12 bases between them. This CDR3 has 15 amino acids.

This chain joins TRBV19 and TRBJ1-5; 7 bases agree with TRBD1. The CDR3 loop spans 14 amino acids. V was clipped by 7 bases and J by 6 bases; unmatched bases: 9. The V gene's germline CDR1 is LNHDA and CDR2 SQIVND (reference sequence). Written as DNA, the CDR3 is TGTGCCAGTACGCTGACAGGGACGGGTCAGCCCCAGCATTTT. Translating gives CASTLTGTGQPQHF.

The chain couples TRBV18 to TRBJ2-2, with D perhaps TRBD1 (6 bases). The V and J ends lost 3 bases and 0 bases respectively, with 14 bases between them. CDR1 and CDR2 (germline): KGHSH, LQKENI. There are 17 residues in the CDR3. The chain's CDR3 is CASSPATQGSNTGELFF. CDR3 DNA: TGTGCCAGCTCACCCGCGACACAGGGTTCGAACACCGGGGAGCTGTTTTTT.

This clone was detected once. V gene TRBV10-3 combines with J gene TRBJ2-5; TRBD1 aligns across 8 bases. The tail of the sequence fits TRBJ2-7 better, so the J call may be wrong. Germline values: CDR1 ENHRY, CDR2 SYGVKD. The length of the CDR3 is 14 residues. Written as DNA, the CDR3 is TGTGCCATCAGTGAGCGACAGGGGACCTACGAGCAGTACTTC. Translating gives CAISERQGTYEQYF.

The V gene is TRBV6-5, the J gene TRBJ2-1; D is perhaps TRBD1 (7 bases). Germline lookup yields CDR1 MNHEY and CDR2 SVGAGI. The CDR3 totals 16 residues. Deletions cut 0 bases from V and 2 bases from J, with 11 bases between. Here the CDR3 DNA reads TGTGCCAGCAGTTACTCGGCAGGGGGGACCTACAATGAGCAGTTCTTC. Encoded protein: CASSYSAGGTYNEQFF.

V and J are TRBV5-1 and TRBJ2-3, with 9 bases fitting TRBD2. This CDR3 contains 15 residues. Germline values: CDR1 SGHRS, CDR2 YFSETQ. Trimming cost V 4 bases and J 2 bases; bases outside gene matches: 5. The CDR3 DNA reads as TGCGCCAGCAGCCCCAGGACTAGCGACACAGATACGCAGTATTTT. Translated: CASSPRTSDTDTQYF. Based on the CDR3 plus reference TRBV5-1 and TRBJ2-3, the full variable domain is KAGVTQTPRYLIKTRGQQVTLSCSPISGHRSVSWYQQTPGQGLQFLFEYFSETQRNKGNFPGRFSGRQFSNSRSEMNVSTLELGDSALYLCASSPRTSDTDTQYFGPGTRLTVL.

The rearrangement links TRBV19 to TRBJ1-3, with D possibly TRBD1 on 6 matching bases. The germline CDR1 and CDR2 sequences are LNHDA and SQIVND (reference sequence). The CDR3 covers 13 residues. V was clipped by 6 bases and J by 8 bases, with 14 bases between them. This chain's CDR3 is CASRHRVTDTIYF. The CDR3 nucleotides are TGTGCCAGTAGACACAGGGTAACGGACACCATATATTTT.

The chain recombines TRBV30 with TRBJ1-4; 7 nucleotides line up with TRBD1. The CDR3 consists of 14 residues. The J segment lost 8 bases and the V segment lost 0 bases, leaving 6 bases of the junction unmatched. In germline, CDR1 is GTSNPN, CDR2 SVGIG (reference sequence). CDR3 protein: CAWSVQTGTEKLFF. For the CDR3, the DNA is TGTGCCTGGAGTGTTCAGACAGGGACGGAAAAACTGTTTTTT.

The genes are TRBV5-3 and TRBJ1-5, with D uncertain. TRBV5-3 is reported as an ORF; its role is uncertain. The CDR3 has 12 residues. The V gene lost 1 base and the J gene lost 5 bases, with 4 bases spanning the gap. CDR3 nucleotides: TGTGCCAGAAGCTTGCGGGATCAGCCCCAGCATTTT. Protein: CARSLRDQPQHF.

The chain is built from TRBV14 and TRBJ1-5, with no clear D. V was pared by 3 bases and J by 3 bases, with 6 bases between. Germline loops: CDR1 SGHDN, CDR2 FVKESK. CDR3 length: 13 amino acids. DNA for the CDR3: TGTGCCAGCAGCCAGGGAAACAATCAGCCCCAGCATTTT. This sequence encodes CASSQGNNQPQHF.

V is TRBV7-6 and J is TRBJ2-3; tentatively, D is TRBD2 (5 bases). Between the trimmed V and J ends, which lost 5 bases and 2 bases, there was a span of 11 bases. CDR3 length: 14 amino acids. The germline V gene encodes CDR1 SGHVS and CDR2 FNYEAQ. For the CDR3, the DNA is TGTGCCAGCAGCCGCTCAGCGGACACAGATACGCAGTATTTT. Translated: CASSRSADTDTQYF.

Worth noting for this clone: This CDR3 is also generated by other DNA sequences in the sample. The V call is TRBV30, the J call TRBJ1-1, with 8 bases aligning to TRBD1. Germline CDR1 and CDR2: GTSNPN and SVGIG (reference sequence). CDR3 length: 13 residues. V was pared by 5 bases and J by 3 bases, with 5 bases of the junction left unmatched. DNA of the CDR3: TGTGCCTGGGGACAGGGAAGAGACACTGAAGCTTTCTTT. This sequence encodes CAWGQGRDTEAFF.

The CDR3 DNA follows: TGTGCCCTCGGGGGAGGTCCCGGAGCTTTCTTT. It codes for CALGGGPGAFF. The gene calls are TRBV11-2 and TRBJ1-1, with a weak D call TRBD1 (5 bases). Germline CDR1 and CDR2: SGHAT and FQNNGV. Trimming took off 11 bases at V and 10 bases at J, with 17 bases between the two ends. This CDR3 contains 11 residues. The full variable domain, rest sourced from reference TRBV11-2 and TRBJ1-1, is EAGVAQSPRYKIIEKRQSVAFWCNPISGHATLYWYQQILGQGPKLLIQFQNNGVVDDSQLPKDRFSAERLKGVDSTLKIQPAKLEDSAVYLCALGGGPGAFFGQGTRLTVV.